Listed here are 6 T cell receptor beta chains from one sample, sequenced in a study of cytomegalovirus exposure and HLA in healthy donors. PCR employed 60 Vbeta and 13 Jbeta primers. Measured with immunoSEQ multiplex PCR; TCRdb has only the in-frame clones, and not every one. The data contain fewer than 250,000 clones, roughly four fifths of them singletons. Material for sequencing was PBMCs. These receptor sequences come from a woman aged 50 to 65 in good health and CMV-seropositive.

The V call is TRBV7-2, the J call TRBJ1-2; D remains ambiguous. Trimming took 4 bases from V and 5 from J, leaving 14 bases between them. This CDR3 is built from 14 residues. In germline, CDR1 is SGHTA, CDR2 FQGNSA. The CDR3 here is CASSSRTEAYGYTF. As DNA, the CDR3 is TGTGCCAGCAGCTCCCGAACGGAAGCGTATGGCTACACCTTC.

V is TRBV6-5 and J is TRBJ1-3; a weak D match, TRBD1 (6 bases). The CDR3 extends over 14 amino acids. V dropped 5 bases and J dropped 4 bases, with 12 bases sitting between them. Germline V gene data show CDR1 as MNHEY and CDR2 as SVGAGI. DNA of the CDR3: TGTGCCAGCAGTATAACAGGGATCGGAAACACCATATATTTT. Translation gives CASSITGIGNTIYF.

The rearrangement links TRBV6-1 to TRBJ1-2; D remains ambiguous. The CDR3 consists of 13 residues. Per germline, CDR1 MNHNS and CDR2 SASEGT. The germline V and J ends were trimmed by 7 bases and 2 bases, with 11 bases remaining between them. Here the CDR3 reads CASTQFPNYGYTF. CDR3 bases: TGTGCCAGCACCCAGTTTCCCAACTATGGCTACACCTTC.

V gene TRBV7-9 combines with J gene TRBJ2-5, with 12 bases lining up with TRBD1. Germline assignment: CDR1 SEHNR and CDR2 FQNEAQ (reference sequence). This CDR3 contains 16 residues. Germline trimming cut 1 base from V and 3 bases from J; bases unmatched to any gene: 3. The CDR3 nucleotides read TGTGCCAGCAGCTTAGTGGGACAGGGGGCGAAAGAGACCCAGTACTTC. Translation gives CASSLVGQGAKETQYF.

The chain combines TRBV5-1 with TRBJ2-5; 10 bases are a match to TRBD1. The germline CDR1 and CDR2 sequences are SGHRS and YFSETQ. The J segment lost 3 bases and the V segment lost 4 bases, leaving 6 bases of the junction unmatched. The CDR3 totals 15 residues. The CDR3 loop reads CASSTAGTGEETQYF. The CDR3 bases are TGCGCCAGCAGCACGGCCGGGACAGGGGAAGAGACCCAGTACTTC.

The J gene is TRBJ1-1, the V gene TRBV4-2, with unresolved D. Trimming cost V 6 bases and J 1 base, with 9 bases left between them. There are 13 residues in the CDR3. Germline V gene sequence: CDR1 LGHNA, CDR2 YNFKEQ. The CDR3 reads CASRLDKNTEAFF. In nucleotides, the CDR3 is TGTGCCAGCAGATTAGATAAGAACACTGAAGCTTTCTTT.